These 18 T cell receptor beta chains came from one sample sequenced in a study of molecular identifiers for immune sequencing clone quantification. TCRdb fed the PCR reads into MiXCR, producing one record per CDR3 protein. The sample has under 350,000 distinct CDR3 sequences, under 25% seen once; the top ten hold 0.65% to 0.95%. The sample taken for sequencing was naive CD8+ T cells from blood, with Jurkat cell RNA spiked in. Subset denoted: FACS-sorted CD8+CD4-CCR7+CD45RA+ naive T cells. These receptors all stem from a human donor in good health. Some libraries in this study had Jurkat cell RNA spiked in.

Only one count was recorded for this clonotype. A much larger clone differs by one base, so this may be a read error. The V call is TRBV9, the J call TRBJ2-3; D is ambiguous. Germline V gene data show CDR1 as SGDLS and CDR2 as YYNGEE. The CDR3 length is 16 residues. The chain's CDR3 is CAGSSHHIGSTDTQYF. CDR3 DNA: TGTGCCGGCAGCTCCCACCATATCGGGAGCACAGATACGCAGTATTTT.

This clonotype was found a few times. This chain connects TRBV6-5 to TRBJ2-2, with a tentative D call TRBD2 (6 bases). Trimming left V 4 bases short and J 0 bases short, with 12 bases between. This CDR3 is built from 16 residues. Per the germline V gene, CDR1 is MNHEY and CDR2 is SVGAGI. The CDR3 nucleotides read TGTGCCAGCAGTTCCCCGCGACTAGCGAACACCGGGGAGCTGTTTTTT. It encodes CASSSPRLANTGELFF.

The chain employs TRBV6-5 and TRBJ1-2, with D unresolved. Deletions cut 7 bases from V and 2 bases from J, with 20 bases between. The germline gives CDR1 MNHEY, CDR2 SVGAGI. The CDR3 totals 16 residues. CDR3 sequence (DNA): TGTGCCAGCAACATTGGACCCAGCAATTTGAACTATGGCTACACCTTC. Encoded protein: CASNIGPSNLNYGYTF.

This clonotype was seen only a few times. This sequence joins TRBV4-1 and TRBJ2-3, with 8 nucleotides matching TRBD1. The CDR3 sequence is 16 residues long. The V segment lost 4 bases and the J segment 0 bases; nucleotides outside the gene matches: 6. CDR1 is MGHRA and CDR2 is YSYEKL in the germline V gene. CDR3 sequence reads: CASSLDRDPSTDTQYF. CDR3 coding DNA: TGCGCCAGCAGCCTGGACAGGGACCCTAGCACAGATACGCAGTATTTT.

In its sample, this clonotype was seen a few times. The rearrangement joins TRBV12-3 or TRBV12-4 to TRBJ1-5; D possibly corresponds to TRBD1 (6 bases). CDR3 size: 14 residues. V was trimmed by 5 bases and J by 1 base, leaving 9 bases between them. CDR3 in DNA: TGTGCCAGCAGTCATGGACAGAGCAATCAGCCCCAGCATTTT. Translation: CASSHGQSNQPQHF.

Concerning this clonotype itself: A much larger clone differs from this one at a single base, so this may be a read error. The J gene is TRBJ2-1, the V gene TRBV29-1; 10 bases map to TRBD2. In germline, CDR1 is SQVTM, CDR2 ANQGSEA. V dropped 4 bases and J dropped 9; count of bases not matched to a gene: 12. The CDR3 is 15 residues long. CDR3 loop: CSVGSSGRALGEQFF. Written as DNA, the CDR3 is TGCAGCGTTGGATCGAGCGGGAGGGCCCTCGGTGAGCAGTTCTTC.

This clonotype was counted only a few times. V gene TRBV28 combines with J gene TRBJ1-5; 10 bases line up with TRBD1. This CDR3 comprises 15 residues. Per germline, CDR1 MDHEN and CDR2 SYDVKM. V lost 3 bases and J lost 5; bases outside the gene matches: 4. The CDR3 reads CASSFGTGDYQPQHF. For the CDR3, the DNA is TGTGCCAGCAGTTTTGGGACAGGGGATTATCAGCCCCAGCATTTT.

This clonotype was counted a few times. The chain recombines TRBV30 with TRBJ1-5; D not resolved. The CDR3 spans 14 residues. The ends were cut back, 2 bases at V and 0 bases at J, with 8 bases in the middle. From germline, CDR1 is GTSNPN and CDR2 SVGIG (reference sequence). DNA for the CDR3: TGTGCCTGGAGTATGGTTTATAGCAATCAGCCCCAGCATTTT. This translates into CAWSMVYSNQPQHF.

This clonotype came up many times. The chain employs TRBV2 and TRBJ2-3; maybe TRBD2 (5 bases). V lost 9 bases and J 6 bases, leaving 13 bases between the germline ends. CDR1 and CDR2 from the germline V gene are SNHLY and FYNNEI. The CDR3 runs to 12 residues. The CDR3 DNA reads TGTGCCAGTACTGATGAGCGGGATACGCAGTATTTT. Its protein product is CASTDERDTQYF.

The sample holds many counts of this clonotype. DNA of the CDR3: TGTGCCAGCAGTTACTCCGGACAGGGGCGGTCGGCTTTCTTT. It encodes CASSYSGQGRSAFF. The chain couples TRBV6-5 to TRBJ1-1, with 9 positions matching TRBD1. Germline V lookup: CDR1 MNHEY, CDR2 SVGAGI. V was clipped by 0 bases and J by 11 bases; unmatched bases: 7. The length of the CDR3 is 14 residues.

This clonotype was observed at least ten times. V and J are TRBV7-6 and TRBJ2-6; no clear D. V lost 2 bases to trimming and J lost 4 bases, with 15 bases between them. Germline loops: CDR1 SGHVS, CDR2 FNYEAQ. CDR3 length: 17 residues. CDR3: CASSLQLTASGANVLTF. Here the CDR3 DNA reads TGTGCCAGCAGCTTACAACTAACGGCGTCCGGGGCCAACGTCCTGACTTTC.

This clonotype has at least ten counts. The chain combines TRBV20-1 with TRBJ2-7, with no clear D. Germline values: CDR1 DFQATT, CDR2 SNEGSKA (reference sequence). Trimming removed 7 bases at V and 3 bases at J, with 10 bases between. This CDR3 has 11 residues. The CDR3 reads CSGLSVYEQYF. In DNA form, the CDR3 reads TGCAGTGGCTTGTCGGTCTACGAGCAGTACTTC.

Remarks on this clonotype: The conserved phenylalanine or tryptophan is not found at the CDR3 terminus, so this likely reflects a read error. V and J are TRBV5-1 and TRBJ2-3; 12 positions agree with TRBD2. The CDR3 is 14 residues long. Germline V gene data show CDR1 as SGHRS and CDR2 as YFSETQ. V lost 6 bases, J lost 4 bases, and 3 bases stayed unmatched. CDR3 bases: TGCGCCAGCAAACTAGCGGGGGGAGCAGATACGCAGTATTCT. Protein: CASKLAGGADTQYS.

With regard to this clonotype: A much larger clonotype is one base distant, so this may be a read error. The chain combines TRBV28 with TRBJ1-1; D call uncertain. The V gene's germline CDR1 is MDHEN and CDR2 SYDVKM. CDR3 size: 13 residues. The CDR3 reads CANSLTLNTEAFF. The CDR3 DNA reads as TGTGCCAACAGTTTGACCCTGAACACTGAAGCTTTCTTT.

Turning to this clonotype: This may come from a read error, since a much larger clone is one base off. The chain has TRBV7-2 and TRBJ2-1; the D is unclear. CDR3 size: 15 residues. Between the trimmed V and J ends, which lost 4 bases and 5 bases, there was a span of 15 bases. Looked up from germline, CDR1 is SGHTA and CDR2 is FQGNSA. The CDR3 spells CASSSTAPSHNEQFF. DNA of the CDR3: TGTGCCAGCAGCTCCACAGCTCCGTCCCACAATGAGCAGTTCTTC.

This chain links TRBV12-3 or TRBV12-4 with TRBJ2-7, with 7 bases identical to TRBD1. V was clipped by 6 bases and J by 6 bases; unmatched bases: 8. The CDR3 extends over 13 amino acids. CDR3 sequence (DNA): TGTGCCAGCAGGCTGGGTTGGGACAGCGAGCAGTACTTC. Translated, it gives CASRLGWDSEQYF.

The chain carries TRBV10-3 and TRBJ2-7; D not certain. The CDR3 is 13 residues long. Germline V gene data show CDR1 as ENHRY and CDR2 as SYGVKD. The germline V and J ends were trimmed by 4 bases and 0 bases, with 7 bases remaining between them. The DNA for the CDR3 is TGTGCCATCAGTGCCGGCTACTCCTACGAGCAGTACTTC. Translating gives CAISAGYSYEQYF.

This clonotype was observed a handful of times. This could be a read error, since a much larger clone is one nucleotide away. The chain uses TRBV5-3 and TRBJ2-7; the D is unclear. TRBV5-3 counts as an open reading frame of uncertain function. There are 15 residues in the CDR3. CDR3 residues: CASSSVTEPVYGQYF. The DNA for the CDR3 is TGTGCCAGCAGCTCCGTAACAGAACCGGTCTACGGGCAGTACTTC.